This T cell receptor beta chain derives from a study of cytomegalovirus exposure and HLA in healthy donors. Study-level background: An earlier analysis found around 120 million unique TCR beta sequences from approximately 200 million T cells. Overall study results and limits: Later analysis found that TCR beta chains associated with HLA were more clonally expanded than other, equally common chains. Investigators reported 150 to 200 TCR beta chains as tied to cytomegalovirus.

A multiplex PCR was run with 60 Vbeta primers and 13 Jbeta primers. TCRdb's copy holds only in-frame clones and misses some; the assay was immunoSEQ multiplex PCR. The data contain some 120,000 clones, around four fifths of them singletons. CDR1 is SGHVS, CDR2 FQNEAQ, per germline. The J segment lost 7 bases and the V segment lost 4 bases, leaving 8 bases of the junction unmatched. The CDR3 runs 15 residues. On this clone itself: Its antigen is still unknown.

The specimen sequenced was PBMCs. V usage is TRBV7-8 and J usage is TRBJ1-4; 8 nucleotides align to TRBD1. The TCR originated in a man aged 25-40 years in good health and CMV-seronegative. CDR3 region: CASSSKQGGVEKLFF. The DNA of the CDR3 is TGTGCCAGCAGCTCCAAACAGGGGGGGGTTGAAAAACTGTTTTTT.